This T cell receptor (beta chain) was captured by sequencing in a study of post-analysis software for immune sequencing data. Points from the study as a whole: Relative to controls, patients with multiple sclerosis showed significantly lower normalized Chao1 diversity. Batch-mates among the samples co-clustered strongly by F measure.

TCR beta cDNA libraries included unique molecular identifiers. MiXCR was run by TCRdb on the PCR reads, yielding one entry per CDR3 protein. The sample contains some 450,000 distinct CDR3 sequences, under 55% of which appear only once. In regard to this clonotype: Its specificity is unknown.

Sequencing used blood. This receptor was taken from a girl aged 5-17 years with multiple sclerosis.

The CDR3 DNA follows: TGCAGTGCTGACAATCTAGCGGGAGGTAGGGGGCCCTACGAGCAGTACTTC. Protein sequence: CSADNLAGGRGPYEQYF. V usage is TRBV20-1 and J usage is TRBJ2-7; 11 positions agree with TRBD2. V shed 5 bases, J shed 2 bases, and the junction held 14 bases outside the gene matches. The V gene's germline CDR1 is DFQATT and CDR2 SNEGSKA (reference sequence). CDR3 length equals 17 residues.